In its sample, the clone carrying this TCR beta chain was seen a few times. The ends were cut back, 7 bases at V and 6 bases at J, with 21 bases in the middle. The CDR3 consists of 15 residues. CDR1 is MNHEY, CDR2 SVGAGI, per germline. The data were taken from a study of blood T cell repertoires in COVID-19. Across the whole study: Researchers got acute and convalescent COVID-19 samples from the United States, Italy and Spain. Sources were T cells, B-cell-depleted T cells, or PBMCs; the material itself was cDNA or gDNA.

As processed by the authors: For nucleated cells, counts were estimated from reference gene primer amplification. Profiling relied on immunoSEQ multiplex PCR, and the TCRdb table lists in-frame clones only, not all of them. V, J and clone size reflect that table, while D and trimming were determined from the DNA. This sample carries approximately 59,000 clones, about four fifths of them seen once, and the ten largest clones take about 3.5%. The sequence came from a woman older than 75 with acute or convalescent COVID-19. The chain joins TRBV6-5 to TRBJ1-2; maybe TRBD1 (6 bases). Sequenced material: peripheral blood. The CDR3 DNA reads as TGTGCCAGCATCACACGGGGGGCGAATTTTAATGGCTACACCTTC. Translated, it gives CASITRGANFNGYTF.